The 24 T cell receptor beta chains presented below share a single source sample, sequenced in a study of OX40 agonist ivuxolimab in advanced cancers. Profiled with immunoSEQ multiplex PCR; TCRdb holds only in-frame clones, not every one. The table has about 93,000 clones, 94% seen once. This specimen consisted of CD4+ or CD8+ T cells sorted from blood, obtained in a trial of the OX40 agonist ivuxolimab. Receptors were obtained from an adult with an advanced solid tumor such as melanoma, head and neck, liver or kidney cancer.

This clone appeared a single time. The rearrangement links TRBV19 to TRBJ2-3; 7 bases align to TRBD2. Germline loops: CDR1 LNHDA, CDR2 SQIVND (reference sequence). V shed 5 bases and J 4 bases; nucleotides not matched to a gene: 15. The CDR3 loop spans 17 amino acids. Here the CDR3 reads CASSPGYGGRGADTQYF. CDR3 in DNA: TGTGCCAGTAGTCCCGGATACGGCGGGAGAGGGGCAGATACGCAGTATTTT.

The chain has TRBV4-1 and TRBJ2-7, with no clear D. Trimming took 4 bases from V and 1 from J, leaving 11 bases between them. Germline CDR1 is MGHRA and CDR2 is YSYEKL. There are 14 residues in the CDR3. The CDR3 nucleotides are TGCGCCAGCAGCCCAGAAGGGTCTTCCTACGAGCAGTACTTC. Protein product: CASSPEGSSYEQYF.

The CDR3 here is CASSQEISGSWLGEKLFF. The CDR3 region has the DNA TGTGCCAGCAGCCAAGAGATTTCGGGGAGCTGGCTAGGTGAAAAACTGTTTTTT. The chain recombines TRBV4-2 with TRBJ1-4; unclear D gene. Germline values: CDR1 LGHNA, CDR2 YNFKEQ. Trimming stripped 0 bases from V and 7 bases from J, with 21 bases between. The CDR3 spans 18 residues.

The chain recombines TRBV7-6 with TRBJ2-7; D call uncertain. V was clipped by 1 base and J by 4 bases, with 8 bases between them. The CDR3 length is 13 residues. Germline CDR1 and CDR2: SGHVS and FNYEAQ. CDR3 DNA: TGTGCCAGCAGCTTAGTTTTAGGGTACGAGCAGTACTTC. Translation gives CASSLVLGYEQYF. Supplemented by reference TRBV7-6 and TRBJ2-7, the full variable domain reads GAGVSQSPRYKVTKRGQDVALRCDPISGHVSLYWYRQALGQGPEFLTYFNYEAQQDKSGLPNDRFSAERPEGSISTLTIQRTEQRDSAMYRCASSLVLGYEQYFGPGTRLTVT.

This rearrangement joins TRBV15 to TRBJ2-7; TRBD1 agrees at 9 bases. Trimming took 2 bases from V and 3 from J; bases not matched to a gene: 8. The CDR3 covers 16 residues. Germline V CDR1 and CDR2: LNHNV, YYDKDF (reference sequence). The DNA of the CDR3 is TGTGCCACCAGCAGATCTCCTACAGGGGGCAACTACGAGCAGTACTTC. It encodes CATSRSPTGGNYEQYF.

This chain uses TRBV6-5 with TRBJ2-5, with TRBD2 matching over 10 bases. V was clipped by 0 bases and J by 4 bases; unmatched bases: 5. Germline CDR1 MNHEY, CDR2 SVGAGI. This CDR3 has 16 amino acids. In DNA, the CDR3 is TGTGCCAGCAGTTACTCGGCAGCGGGAGGGGGAGAGACCCAGTACTTC. Translating gives CASSYSAAGGGETQYF.

The chain carries TRBV6-6 and TRBJ2-7, with D possibly called TRBD1 or TRBD2 (5 bases each). The V and J ends lost 2 bases and 7 bases respectively, with 12 bases between them. The CDR3 is made up of 13 amino acids. Germline loops: CDR1 MNHNY, CDR2 SVGAGI (reference sequence). The CDR3 nucleotides read TGTGCCAGCAGTTACGGGACCCCGGGGGAGCAGTACTTC. Encoded protein: CASSYGTPGEQYF.

The gene calls are TRBV27 and TRBJ2-3, with TRBD1 identical over 9 bases. The V gene end was trimmed by 7 bases and the J gene end by 4 bases; junction bases not matched to a gene: 6. CDR1 and CDR2 (germline): MNHEY, SMNVEV (reference sequence). This CDR3 is built from 14 residues. CDR3 protein: CASTPGQGPDTQYF. CDR3 sequence (DNA): TGTGCCAGCACTCCCGGACAGGGGCCAGATACGCAGTATTTT.

The chain employs TRBV5-1 and TRBJ2-6, with TRBD1 matching 12 bases. Germline assignment: CDR1 SGHRS and CDR2 YFSETQ. CDR3 length: 20 amino acids. Trimming took 2 bases from V and 4 from J; bases not matched to a gene: 13. The DNA for the CDR3 is TGCGCCAGCAGCTTTTACCCCCCGGGACAGGGGGCGGGAGGGGCCAACGTCCTGACTTTC. Protein product: CASSFYPPGQGAGGANVLTF.

The rearrangement uses TRBV13 and TRBJ1-2, with D perhaps TRBD1 (6 bases). CDR1 PRHDT and CDR2 FYEKMQ come from the germline V gene (reference sequence). V was cut by 8 bases and J by 6 bases, with 22 bases left in between. The CDR3 loop spans 15 amino acids. CDR3 bases: TGTGCCAGCGGCGCAACCGACCAGGGGATTGATGGCTACACCTTC. Amino acid sequence: CASGATDQGIDGYTF.

The CDR3 nucleotides are TGTGCCAGCAGTTACGGGACTAGCGCCTTCAATGAGCAGTTCTTC. Protein: CASSYGTSAFNEQFF. The V call is TRBV6-5, the J call TRBJ2-1; 10 nucleotides line up with TRBD2. The V segment lost 2 bases and the J segment 6 bases; nucleotides outside the gene matches: 4. This CDR3 is built from 15 residues. Germline V gene lookup returns CDR1 MNHEY and CDR2 SVGAGI.

This chain links TRBV13 with TRBJ1-5; D remains unclear. Between the trimmed V and J ends, which lost 5 bases and 7 bases, there was a span of 12 bases. The CDR3 is 13 amino acids. Germline CDR1 is PRHDT and CDR2 is FYEKMQ (reference sequence). In DNA form, the CDR3 reads TGTGCCAGCAGCGGATCCGACGGGCAGCCCCAGCATTTT. This translates into CASSGSDGQPQHF.

The chain is built from TRBV6-6 and TRBJ2-1; unclear D gene. This CDR3 has 13 amino acids. Germline assignment: CDR1 MNHNY and CDR2 SVGAGI (reference sequence). V was shortened by 5 bases and J by 4 bases, with 9 bases between the two germline ends. Here the CDR3 reads CASSAMGYNEQFF. The CDR3 bases are TGTGCCAGCAGTGCTATGGGTTACAATGAGCAGTTCTTC.

This clone was observed a few times. The CDR3 is CASSLVSDTQYF. As DNA, the CDR3 is TGCGCCAGCAGCTTGGTATCAGATACGCAGTATTTT. The chain recombines TRBV5-1 with TRBJ2-3; D ambiguous. The V end was cut by 0 bases, the J end by 4 bases, with 3 bases between. The germline gives CDR1 SGHRS, CDR2 YFSETQ. The CDR3 extends over 12 amino acids.

The J gene is TRBJ1-5, the V gene TRBV21-1; TRBD1, the table's D call, lacks a check against the DNA. TRBV21-1 is recorded as a pseudogene. CDR3 length: 17 amino acids. The CDR3 loop reads CASSKGATGVGDQPQHF. The CDR3, as DNA: TGTGCCAGCAGCAAAGGTGCGACAGGGGTGGGGGATCAGCCCCAGCATTTT.

This clone was observed once. The chain employs TRBV9 and TRBJ2-5, with D tentatively TRBD2 (5 bases). This CDR3 has 15 residues. Germline loops: CDR1 SGDLS, CDR2 YYNGEE. Trimming left V 0 bases short and J 4 bases short, with 13 bases between. Here the CDR3 reads CASSVEGDPRETQYF. CDR3 sequence (DNA): TGTGCCAGCAGCGTAGAGGGAGACCCAAGAGAGACCCAGTACTTC.

The chain employs TRBV6-1 and TRBJ2-1; tentatively, D is TRBD2 (5 bases). CDR3 length: 12 amino acids. Trimming removed 7 bases from V and 7 bases from J, with 11 bases in between. Germline CDR1 reads MNHNS; CDR2 reads SASEGT. CDR3 in amino acids: CASNLAWNEQFF. CDR3 nucleotides: TGTGCCAGCAACCTAGCTTGGAATGAGCAGTTCTTC.

This rearrangement joins TRBV27 to TRBJ2-3; D is perhaps TRBD1 or TRBD2 (6 bases each). Germline CDR1 and CDR2: MNHEY and SMNVEV (reference sequence). Trimming stripped 2 bases from V and 6 bases from J, with 15 bases between. The CDR3 is made up of 15 amino acids. The CDR3 DNA is TGTGCCAGCAGTTTAGCCTACGGGGGCTCGGATACGCAGTATTTT. Protein sequence: CASSLAYGGSDTQYF.

CDR3 region: CASSLVREKRREQFF. In DNA, the CDR3 is TGTGCCAGCAGCTTGGTACGGGAGAAGAGGCGTGAGCAGTTCTTC. The genes are TRBV7-3 and TRBJ2-1, with D possibly TRBD2 on 6 matching bases. The CDR3 spans 15 residues. Deletions cut 3 bases from V and 9 bases from J, with 18 bases between. Looked up from germline, CDR1 is SGHTA and CDR2 is FQGTGA.

The CDR3: CATASDRFYTGELFF. Written as DNA, the CDR3 is TGTGCCACGGCTTCGGACAGGTTCTACACCGGGGAGCTGTTTTTT. The V and J genes are TRBV15 and TRBJ2-2, with TRBD1 matching over 7 bases. Germline V gene sequence: CDR1 LNHNV, CDR2 YYDKDF (reference sequence). V dropped 9 bases and J dropped 3; count of bases not matched to a gene: 10. There are 15 residues in the CDR3. The whole variable domain, remainder taken from reference TRBV15 and TRBJ2-2, is DAMVIQNPRYQVTQFGKPVTLSCSQTLNHNVMYWYQQKSSQAPKLLFHYYDKDFNNEADTPDNFQSRRPNTSFCFLDIRSPGLGDTAMYLCATASDRFYTGELFFGEGSRLTVL.

The chain employs TRBV7-2 and TRBJ2-1; D is unresolved. Germline assignment: CDR1 SGHTA and CDR2 FQGNSA. Trimming pared 1 base from V and 14 bases from J, leaving 6 bases between. CDR3 length equals 10 residues. CDR3 in amino acids: CASSLVAEFF. The CDR3 DNA reads as TGTGCCAGCAGCTTAGTAGCTGAGTTCTTC.

In nucleotides, the CDR3 is TGTGCCAGCAGTTTTAGGGGGGGATGGAACACTGAAGCTTTCTTT. This codes for CASSFRGGWNTEAFF. The rearrangement joins TRBV27 to TRBJ1-1; perhaps TRBD1 as D (6 bases). CDR3 length equals 15 residues. With 3 bases removed from V and 1 base from J, the gap between germline ends came to 12 bases. The germline gives CDR1 MNHEY, CDR2 SMNVEV (reference sequence).

The chain couples TRBV11-2 to TRBJ2-7; a weak D match, TRBD1 (6 bases). V was clipped by 1 base and J by 3 bases, with 16 bases between them. Germline values: CDR1 SGHAT, CDR2 FQNNGV. This CDR3 is 16 amino acids long. The DNA of the CDR3 is TGTGCCAGCAGCTTAGTTCGACAGGCCCACCACTACGAGCAGTACTTC. It encodes CASSLVRQAHHYEQYF.

The rearrangement uses TRBV4-1 and TRBJ1-5; TRBD1 is a possible D gene (5 bases). Germline assignment: CDR1 MGHRA and CDR2 YSYEKL. The V end lost 4 bases, the J end lost 7 bases, and 14 bases lay between the germline ends. The CDR3 sequence is 14 residues long. CDR3 coding DNA: TGCGCCAGCAGCCTCATATTTGGGGGGCAGCCCCAGCATTTT. This gives the protein CASSLIFGGQPQHF.